The 26 T cell receptor beta chains below all came from one sample that was sequenced in a study of PD-1 blockade in classical Hodgkin lymphoma. Sequencing was performed with immunoSEQ multiplex PCR; in TCRdb, only in-frame clones are kept and a portion is missing. The sample consists of approximately 110,000 clones, around 90% of them appearing once. The time point denotes: cycle 4 day 1 (C4D1), after six to seven weeks of nivolumab. The patients all showed relapse after autologous stem cell transplantation, while their brentuximab vedotin exposure varied. The sample consisted of peripheral blood mononuclear cells (PBMCs), taken before the fourth cycle of nivolumab. Receptors were obtained from a human donor with classical Hodgkin lymphoma.

CDR3 loop: CASSQGVSSTDTQYF. DNA for the CDR3: TGTGCCAGCAGTCAAGGGGTCTCTAGCACAGATACGCAGTATTTT. The chain combines TRBV6-6 with TRBJ2-3; a weak D match, TRBD1 (5 bases). This CDR3 spans 15 amino acids. Trimming left V 5 bases short and J 0 bases short, with 12 bases between. The germline CDR1 and CDR2 sequences are MNHNY and SVGAGI (reference sequence).

The genes are TRBV19 and TRBJ1-1; 7 nucleotides line up with TRBD1. Germline trimming cut 5 bases from V and 6 bases from J; bases unmatched to any gene: 15. The CDR3 extends over 16 amino acids. CDR1 LNHDA and CDR2 SQIVND come from the germline V gene (reference sequence). This CDR3 reads CASSRWAGGSIAEAFF. Here the CDR3 DNA reads TGTGCCAGTAGTCGCTGGGCAGGGGGGAGTATAGCTGAAGCTTTCTTT.

Concerning this clone itself: Its ends do not fully match the called genes, so a read error is possible. The chain employs TRBV7-7 and TRBJ1-3; 8 bases match TRBD1. From germline, CDR1 is SSHAT and CDR2 FNYEAQ (reference sequence). The CDR3 sequence is 14 residues long. The chain's CDR3 is CASSIRQGRNTIYF. The CDR3, as DNA: TGTGCTAGCAGCATCCGACAGGGGCGAAACACCATATATTTT.

The chain links TRBV30 to TRBJ1-1; D uncertain. The germline V gene encodes CDR1 GTSNPN and CDR2 SVGIG (reference sequence). V was pared by 1 base and J by 4 bases, with 4 bases between. The CDR3 runs to 11 residues. The chain's CDR3 is CAWSGSTEAFF. Here the CDR3 DNA reads TGTGCCTGGAGTGGCTCCACTGAAGCTTTCTTT.

J is TRBJ1-1 and V is TRBV19, with a tentative D call TRBD1 (6 bases). The CDR3 has 14 amino acids. Germline lookup yields CDR1 LNHDA and CDR2 SQIVND (reference sequence). Trimming pared 8 bases from V and 5 bases from J, leaving 18 bases between. CDR3 bases: TGTGCCAGTTCCTTTGGGGGGCTGGAAACTGAAGCTTTCTTT. Translation: CASSFGGLETEAFF.

Notes on this clone: Relative to the germline gene, one junction end is altered; a read error may explain this. This chain links TRBV4-1 with TRBJ1-2, with D possibly TRBD1 on 5 matching bases. The CDR3 contains 14 residues. Germline V gene lookup returns CDR1 MGHRA and CDR2 YSYEKL. The DNA of the CDR3 is TGCGCCAGCAGTCAAGGGGACGGGGGCTATGGCTACACCTTC. Its protein is CASSQGDGGYGYTF.

The genes are TRBV7-2 and TRBJ1-2; TRBD1 is a possible D gene (5 bases). Germline values: CDR1 SGHTA, CDR2 FQGNSA. Trimming shortened V by 5 bases and J by 9 bases, and 16 bases separated the two germline ends. The CDR3 length is 13 residues. The CDR3 coding sequence is TGTGCCAGCAGCGTCGGACACGAAATGCGCTACACCTTC. It specifies CASSVGHEMRYTF.

This chain uses TRBV30 with TRBJ1-1; D not certain. The CDR3 contains 10 residues. CDR1 and CDR2 from the germline V gene are GTSNPN and SVGIG (reference sequence). V shed 3 bases and J shed 7 bases, with 6 bases lying between them. The CDR3: CAWRGIEAFF. The CDR3 bases are TGTGCCTGGAGGGGAATTGAAGCTTTCTTT.

This clone is a singleton in its sample. The chain uses TRBV2 and TRBJ1-2, with D tentatively TRBD1 (5 bases). CDR3 length: 16 amino acids. Germline lookup yields CDR1 SNHLY and CDR2 FYNNEI. Trimming left V 6 bases short and J 4 bases short, with 21 bases between. The CDR3 loop is CASSAAQGRVPYGYTF. The DNA of the CDR3 is TGTGCCAGCAGCGCCGCCCAGGGCAGGGTCCCCTATGGCTACACCTTC.

The rearrangement links TRBV28 to TRBJ2-5, with 11 positions matching TRBD2. The CDR3 runs to 16 residues. The germline gives CDR1 MDHEN, CDR2 SYDVKM. V dropped 6 bases and J dropped 2; count of bases not matched to a gene: 8. The CDR3 DNA follows: TGTGCCAGCAGCCTGAGACTAGCGGGACCTCAAGAGACCCAGTACTTC. Translation: CASSLRLAGPQETQYF.

V and J are TRBV6-1 and TRBJ1-5; 8 bases are a match to TRBD1. Germline V gives CDR1 MNHNS, CDR2 SASEGT. This CDR3 has 14 amino acids. V dropped 5 bases and J dropped 2; count of bases not matched to a gene: 2. CDR3 sequence: CASSLDRGNQPQHF. The CDR3 DNA sequence: TGTGCCAGCAGTTTGGACAGGGGCAATCAGCCCCAGCATTTT.

This clone was recorded only once. This sequence joins TRBV10-3 and TRBJ1-1, with a weak D call TRBD1 (5 bases). Trimming took off 1 base at V and 4 bases at J, with 16 bases between the two ends. Germline lookup yields CDR1 ENHRY and CDR2 SYGVKD. The length of the CDR3 is 16 residues. The CDR3 coding sequence is TGTGCCATCAGTGAGTATGATTCAGGGCTCGGCACTGAAGCTTTCTTT. Amino acid sequence: CAISEYDSGLGTEAFF.

This clone was counted a few times. The chain combines TRBV2 with TRBJ1-2; TRBD1 matches at 7 bases. This CDR3 contains 14 residues. V shed 6 bases and J 4 bases; nucleotides not matched to a gene: 8. Germline CDR1 is SNHLY and CDR2 is FYNNEI. The CDR3 region has the DNA TGTGCCAGCAGAGGGGACAGTTTTCGCTATGGCTACACCTTC. Amino acid sequence: CASRGDSFRYGYTF. The full variable domain, completed using reference TRBV2 and TRBJ1-2, is EPEVTQTPSHQVTQMGQEVILRCVPISNHLYFYWYRQILGQKVEFLVSFYNNEISEKSEIFDDQFSVERPDGSNFTLKIRSTKLEDSAMYFCASRGDSFRYGYTFGSGTRLTVV.

This clone was detected a few times. V gene TRBV19 combines with J gene TRBJ2-7, with 7 bases fitting TRBD1. Germline V lookup: CDR1 LNHDA, CDR2 SQIVND (reference sequence). The CDR3 loop spans 14 amino acids. Trimming removed 5 bases from V and 4 bases from J; junction bases left unmatched: 8. CDR3 DNA sequence: TGTGCCAGTAGTGTCGGGACAGTCGGATACGAGCAGTACTTC. It is translated as CASSVGTVGYEQYF.

A single count supports this clone. This rearrangement joins TRBV18 to TRBJ1-2, with D possibly matching TRBD1 (6 bases). This CDR3 spans 14 amino acids. The ends were cut back, 1 base at V and 4 bases at J, with 10 bases in the middle. CDR1 KGHSH and CDR2 LQKENI come from the germline V gene. This CDR3 reads CASSPRWGPYGYTF. CDR3 bases: TGTGCCAGCTCACCACGTTGGGGGCCCTATGGCTACACCTTC.

J is TRBJ2-7 and V is TRBV11-2; 7 nucleotides match TRBD1. CDR1 is SGHAT and CDR2 is FQNNGV in the germline V gene. This CDR3 comprises 14 residues. Trimming cost V 5 bases and J 2 bases; bases outside gene matches: 6. The CDR3 DNA reads as TGTGCCAGCAGCAAACCCGGGACAGCCTACGAGCAGTACTTC. This encodes CASSKPGTAYEQYF. Together with reference TRBV11-2 and TRBJ2-7, the CDR3 gives the full variable domain: EAGVAQSPRYKIIEKRQSVAFWCNPISGHATLYWYQQILGQGPKLLIQFQNNGVVDDSQLPKDRFSAERLKGVDSTLKIQPAKLEDSAVYLCASSKPGTAYEQYFGPGTRLTVT.

This chain connects TRBV7-2 to TRBJ2-7; the D gene could be TRBD1 or TRBD2 (5 bases each). The V and J ends lost 4 bases and 0 bases respectively, with 16 bases between them. There are 16 residues in the CDR3. Looked up from germline, CDR1 is SGHTA and CDR2 is FQGNSA. This CDR3 is CASSYLGAGNSYEQYF. The CDR3 DNA sequence: TGTGCCAGCAGCTACTTAGGGGCCGGGAACTCCTACGAGCAGTACTTC.

The sample holds one count of this clone. The genes are TRBV5-1 and TRBJ1-2; D gene uncertain. The CDR3 sequence is 14 residues long. Germline CDR1 reads SGHRS; CDR2 reads YFSETQ. Trimming took 1 base from V and 2 from J, leaving 9 bases between them. In DNA, the CDR3 is TGCGCCAGCAGCTTGCGGGGATCGAACTATGGCTACACCTTC. Translating gives CASSLRGSNYGYTF.

The chain has TRBV5-4 and TRBJ2-2; D gene unclear. Germline V gene sequence: CDR1 SGHNT, CDR2 YYREEE (reference sequence). V was pared by 0 bases and J by 0 bases, with 6 bases between. The CDR3 extends over 15 amino acids. CDR3 nucleotide sequence: TGTGCCAGCAGCTTGGCTACCCCGAACACCGGGGAGCTGTTTTTT. This gives the protein CASSLATPNTGELFF.

The V call is TRBV14, the J call TRBJ1-4; D is uncertain. This CDR3 is 14 amino acids long. Trimming took 4 bases from V and 7 from J, leaving 13 bases between them. Per the germline V gene, CDR1 is SGHDN and CDR2 is FVKESK. CDR3 sequence: CASSRIGAGEKLFF. In DNA form, the CDR3 reads TGTGCCAGCAGCCGGATAGGCGCGGGTGAAAAACTGTTTTTT.

The rearrangement links TRBV7-2 to TRBJ2-5; the D gene is possibly TRBD2 (6 bases). V lost 5 bases and J 6 bases, leaving 16 bases between the germline ends. Germline V gene data show CDR1 as SGHTA and CDR2 as FQGNSA. This CDR3 contains 14 residues. CDR3 DNA: TGTGCCAGCAGCGTGCCGGGAGACGGGAAGACCCAGTACTTC. Translated: CASSVPGDGKTQYF.

This chain links TRBV7-9 with TRBJ2-1; D is unclear. Germline values: CDR1 SEHNR, CDR2 FQNEAQ (reference sequence). The CDR3 extends over 17 amino acids. Trimming stripped 4 bases from V and 8 bases from J, with 24 bases between. CDR3 sequence: CASSSLETAQNLDEQFF. CDR3 nucleotides: TGTGCCAGCAGCTCCCTAGAAACGGCACAGAATCTCGATGAGCAGTTCTTC.

The chain has TRBV29-1 and TRBJ2-7; D possibly corresponds to TRBD1 (5 bases). CDR1 SQVTM and CDR2 ANQGSEA come from the germline V gene. There are 13 residues in the CDR3. Trimming removed 7 bases at V and 3 bases at J, with 16 bases between. CDR3 nucleotides: TGCAGCGCCGGGCCCAGGGATAGCTACGAGCAGTACTTC. Residues: CSAGPRDSYEQYF.

The genes are TRBV7-2 and TRBJ2-1, with 12 bases matching TRBD2. Per germline, CDR1 SGHTA and CDR2 FQGNSA. V shed 5 bases, J shed 6 bases, and the junction held 5 bases outside the gene matches. This CDR3 has 15 residues. The CDR3 DNA reads TGTGCCAGCAGCCCGGGACTAGCGGGTGCCAATGAGCAGTTCTTC. Translating it yields CASSPGLAGANEQFF.

V and J are TRBV29-1 and TRBJ2-3; D unresolved. The CDR3 is made up of 13 amino acids. CDR1 is SQVTM and CDR2 is ANQGSEA in the germline V gene. The V end was cut by 1 base, the J end by 0 bases, with 5 bases between. CDR3: CSVEGRSTDTQYF. CDR3 nucleotides: TGCAGCGTTGAAGGCAGAAGCACAGATACGCAGTATTTT.

V and J are TRBV2 and TRBJ1-2; 10 bases align to TRBD1. CDR1 and CDR2 from the germline V gene are SNHLY and FYNNEI. The CDR3 runs to 15 residues. V was pared by 6 bases and J by 4 bases, with 8 bases of the junction left unmatched. CDR3 in DNA: TGTGCCAGCAGAGGGACAGGGGAGTGGTTCTATGGCTACACCTTC. Translated, it gives CASRGTGEWFYGYTF.